The 9 T cell receptor beta chains in this list originate from one sample, sequenced in a study of cytomegalovirus exposure and HLA in healthy donors. The PCR had 60 Vbeta and 13 Jbeta primers. Assay used: immunoSEQ multiplex PCR; TCRdb lists only in-frame clones, some missing. Of approximately 73,000 clones in the sample, around 77% were seen once. The sequenced sample was PBMCs. These TCRs come from a woman aged 40 to 55 in good health and CMV-seropositive.

The chain combines TRBV6-6 with TRBJ1-2; TRBD1 agrees at 9 bases. The V segment lost 7 bases and the J segment 5 bases; nucleotides outside the gene matches: 11. This CDR3 comprises 15 residues. Per the germline V gene, CDR1 is MNHNY and CDR2 is SVGAGI (reference sequence). CDR3 loop: CASTTGGTGQYGYTF. The CDR3 DNA sequence: TGTGCCAGCACCACGGGGGGGACAGGGCAATATGGCTACACCTTC.

CDR3 loop: CASSLGGAGNQPQHF. CDR3 DNA: TGTGCCAGCAGCCTCGGGGGGGCGGGCAATCAGCCCCAGCATTTT. This chain links TRBV7-9 with TRBJ1-5; weak D call: TRBD1 (6 bases). The germline V and J ends were trimmed by 5 bases and 2 bases, with 13 bases remaining between them. The CDR3 is made up of 15 amino acids. In germline, CDR1 is SEHNR, CDR2 FQNEAQ (reference sequence).

The chain employs TRBV6-1 and TRBJ2-7, with D perhaps TRBD1 (5 bases). V was shortened by 6 bases and J by 2 bases, with 8 bases between the two germline ends. The germline CDR1 and CDR2 sequences are MNHNS and SASEGT. CDR3 size: 12 residues. This chain's CDR3 is CASRDSPYEQYF. Here the CDR3 DNA reads TGTGCCAGCAGAGACAGTCCCTACGAGCAGTACTTC.

The V call is TRBV15, the J call TRBJ1-2; TRBD1 might be the D (5 bases). V lost 0 bases and J 8 bases, leaving 16 bases between the germline ends. CDR1 LNHNV and CDR2 YYDKDF come from the germline V gene (reference sequence). The CDR3 consists of 15 residues. The DNA for the CDR3 is TGTGCCACCAGCAGAGATTCAGGAGGGGCTCGGGGCTACACCTTC. Its protein is CATSRDSGGARGYTF.

This clone was detected only a few times. V usage is TRBV5-4 and J usage is TRBJ1-2; tentative D call: TRBD1 (6 bases). Germline V gene sequence: CDR1 SGHNT, CDR2 YYREEE (reference sequence). The CDR3 is 17 residues long. The V end was cut by 10 bases, the J end by 8 bases, with 33 bases between. The CDR3 region has the DNA TGTGCCGCGACCCAAGGGGGAGTCCTGGAACCCCCTTTGGGCTACACCTTC. Translation gives CAATQGGVLEPPLGYTF.

The CDR3 protein is CASSPGQGYGYTF. The CDR3, as DNA: TGTGCCAGCAGCCCGGGACAGGGCTATGGCTACACCTTC. The chain is built from TRBV5-8 and TRBJ1-2; TRBD1 aligns across 9 bases. Trimming took 4 bases from V and 4 from J; bases not matched to a gene: 2. The CDR3 runs 13 residues. Per the germline V gene, CDR1 is SGHTS and CDR2 is YDEGEE.

The rearrangement links TRBV29-1 to TRBJ2-1; 10 positions match TRBD2. Looked up from germline, CDR1 is SQVTM and CDR2 is ANQGSEA. V shed 3 bases and J 7 bases; nucleotides not matched to a gene: 12. The CDR3 extends over 16 amino acids. Written as DNA, the CDR3 is TGCAGCGTTGACGGCTGGTGGGCTAGCGGGGGAAATGAGCAGTTCTTC. Its protein product is CSVDGWWASGGNEQFF.

The rearrangement uses TRBV2 and TRBJ1-1, with D possibly TRBD1 on 6 matching bases. The CDR3 extends over 14 amino acids. Germline V gene sequence: CDR1 SNHLY, CDR2 FYNNEI. V lost 5 bases to trimming and J lost 0 bases, with 10 bases between them. CDR3 region: CASSKGQLNTEAFF. CDR3 coding DNA: TGTGCCAGCAGTAAAGGACAGTTGAACACTGAAGCTTTCTTT. Full variable domain (outside the CDR3, taken from reference TRBV2 and TRBJ1-1): EPEVTQTPSHQVTQMGQEVILRCVPISNHLYFYWYRQILGQKVEFLVSFYNNEISEKSEIFDDQFSVERPDGSNFTLKIRSTKLEDSAMYFCASSKGQLNTEAFFGQGTRLTVV.

This chain connects TRBV18 to TRBJ1-5; 8 positions agree with TRBD1. Germline CDR1 and CDR2: KGHSH and LQKENI. This CDR3 region has 14 residues. The V gene end was trimmed by 8 bases and the J gene end by 6 bases; junction bases not matched to a gene: 9. CDR3: CASTEWQGAQPQHF. The CDR3 DNA reads as TGTGCCAGCACGGAGTGGCAGGGGGCTCAGCCCCAGCATTTT.